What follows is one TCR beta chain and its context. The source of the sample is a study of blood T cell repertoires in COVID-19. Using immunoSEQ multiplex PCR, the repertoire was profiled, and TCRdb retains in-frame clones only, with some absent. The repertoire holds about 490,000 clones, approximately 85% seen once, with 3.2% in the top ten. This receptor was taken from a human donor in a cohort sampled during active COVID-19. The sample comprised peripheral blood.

The CDR3 loop is CATSGLAYNEQFF. As DNA, the CDR3 is TGTGCCACAAGCGGCTTAGCCTACAATGAGCAGTTCTTC. This chain connects TRBV10-3 to TRBJ2-1, with a tentative D call TRBD2 (5 bases). V lost 10 bases and J 2 bases, leaving 12 bases between the germline ends. Looked up from germline, CDR1 is ENHRY and CDR2 is SYGVKD. The CDR3 covers 13 residues.